This TCR beta chain was obtained from a study of cytotoxic CD8 clonotypes in ibrutinib-treated CLL. Study-wide background: The patients, some 12 relapsed/refractory and 15 treatment-naive, included about 18 who were IGHV unmutated.

Target depth was 1 in 200,000 to 1 in 1 million T cells, about 10x per clonotype. TCRdb's table, derived via immunoSEQ multiplex PCR, lists solely in-frame clones and lacks some. The sample has 250,000 to 350,000 clones; roughly four fifths are singletons. The study's findings and limits: The times at which samples were taken varied between sustained-remission and progressing patients.

TCR beta library input comprised roughly 1.9 micrograms of genomic DNA from cryopreserved PBMCs. The CDR3 extends over 16 amino acids. Looked up from germline, CDR1 is SGHVS and CDR2 is FQNEAQ. Trimming left V 1 base short and J 3 bases short, with 16 bases between. Only one count was recorded for this clone. Antigen: not known. The sequence was collected from a human donor with chronic lymphocytic leukemia. The chain joins TRBV7-8 to TRBJ2-7; a weak D match, TRBD2 (7 bases). The sample consisted of PBMCs, taken at disease progression, from a patient treated with ibrutinib. DNA for the CDR3: TGTGCCAGCAGCTTAGTCGTAGGCGGGGGCCACTACGAGCAGTACTTC. Residues: CASSLVVGGGHYEQYF.